This T cell receptor (beta chain) was documented in a study of blood T cell repertoires in COVID-19. Assignment of participants to cohorts was predicated upon participant-reported clinical history. Repertoires were generated with immunoSEQ multiplex PCR, while TCRdb's copy carries only in-frame clones and drops some. The table lists about 230,000 clones, 88% of them singletons. Germline V gives CDR1 SGHTA, CDR2 FQGNSA. Germline trimming cut 5 bases from V and 13 bases from J; bases unmatched to any gene: 11. CDR3 length: 14 amino acids. What was sequenced was PBMCs or T cells enriched from blood (not recorded which). This rearrangement joins TRBV7-2 to TRBJ2-1, with 10 bases fitting TRBD2. The clonotype was recovered from a woman between 35 and 50 years old with acute COVID-19. The CDR3 nucleotides read TGTGCCAGCAGCCCACCGAGCGGGAGGGAGAGACAGTTCTTC. Amino acid sequence: CASSPPSGRERQFF.